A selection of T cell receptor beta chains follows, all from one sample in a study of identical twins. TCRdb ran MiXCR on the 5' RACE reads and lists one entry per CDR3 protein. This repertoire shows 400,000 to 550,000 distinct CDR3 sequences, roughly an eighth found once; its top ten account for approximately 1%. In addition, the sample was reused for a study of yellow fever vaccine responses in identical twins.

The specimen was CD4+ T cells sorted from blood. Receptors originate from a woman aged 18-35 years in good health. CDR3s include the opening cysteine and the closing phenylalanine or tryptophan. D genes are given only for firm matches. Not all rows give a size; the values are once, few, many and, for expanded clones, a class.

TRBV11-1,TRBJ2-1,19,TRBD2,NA,TGTGCCAGCAGCTCCCATACCGGGACTAGCGGGGGGGCAACGAATGAGCAGTTCTTC,CASSSHTGTSGGATNEQFF
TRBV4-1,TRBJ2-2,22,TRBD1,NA,TGCGCCAGCAGCCAAGATAGCACTCCGGCGTGGGGACAGGGCTTGAGCACCGGGGAGCTGTTTTTT,CASSQDSTPAWGQGLSTGELFF
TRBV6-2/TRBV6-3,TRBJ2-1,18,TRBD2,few,TGTGCCAGCAGACCACTTTTTACTAGCGGTACTTCCTACAATGAGCAGTTCTTC,CASRPLFTSGTSYNEQFF
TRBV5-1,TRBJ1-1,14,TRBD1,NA,TGCGCCAGCAGTTACCGGGACAGGGACACTGAAGCTTTCTTT,CASSYRDRDTEAFF
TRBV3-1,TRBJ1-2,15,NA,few,TGTGCCAGCAGCCGCCGAGGACAGAACAACTATGGCTACACCTTC,CASSRRGQNNYGYTF
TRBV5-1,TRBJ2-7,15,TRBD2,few,TGCGCCAGCAGCTTGGAGGCCAGCGGGGGGTACGAGCAGTACTTC,CASSLEASGGYEQYF
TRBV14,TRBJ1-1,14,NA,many,TGTGCCAGCAGCCATCAGGGGAGGGTAACTGAAGCTTTCTTT,CASSHQGRVTEAFF
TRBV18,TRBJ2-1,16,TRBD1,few,TGTGCCAGCTCGCTTCACAGGGACAGCTCCTACAATGAGCAGTTCTTC,CASSLHRDSSYNEQFF
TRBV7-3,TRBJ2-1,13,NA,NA,TGTGCCAGCAGAGATACACGGGGCAATGAGCAGTTCTTC,CASRDTRGNEQFF
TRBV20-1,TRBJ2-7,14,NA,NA,TGCAGTGCTACGACCCCGGGACCCCTTAAGGAGCAGTACTTC,CSATTPGPLKEQYF
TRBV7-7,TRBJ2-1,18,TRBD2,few,TGTGCTAGCAGCTTAGGCCGCTCCGGGACTAGCGGTAGAAATGAGCAGTTCTTC,CASSLGRSGTSGRNEQFF
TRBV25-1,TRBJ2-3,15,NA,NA,TGTGCCAGCAGTCCCCCATCGACAGGCACAGATACGCAGTATTTT,CASSPPSTGTDTQYF
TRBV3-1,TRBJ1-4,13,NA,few,TGTGCCAGCAGCCAAGGGGTTAATGAAAAACTGTTTTTT,CASSQGVNEKLFF
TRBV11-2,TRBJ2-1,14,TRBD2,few,TGTGCCAGCAGCCCCGGGACTAGTCGGAATGAGCAGTTCTTC,CASSPGTSRNEQFF
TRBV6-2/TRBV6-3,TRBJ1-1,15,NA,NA,TGTGCCAGCAGCCGTAGAGGGAGTTCGGCCTCGGGGGCTTTCTTT,CASSRRGSSASGAFF
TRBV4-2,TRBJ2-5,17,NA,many,TGTGCCAGCAGCCCAGGAGGCGGAGGGGGGGCCATGGAGACCCAGTACTTC,CASSPGGGGGAMETQYF
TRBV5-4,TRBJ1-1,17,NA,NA,TGTGCCAGCAGTCCTTCAACAGGGTACCTAAGAGGCACTGAAGCTTTCTTT,CASSPSTGYLRGTEAFF
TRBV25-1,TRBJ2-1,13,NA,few,TGTTCACCACAGGCGAGCTCCTACAATGAGCAGTTCTTC,CSPQASSYNEQFF
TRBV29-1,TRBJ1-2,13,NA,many,TGCAGCGTTGATGTGGGAATGGGGAATGGCTACACCTTC,CSVDVGMGNGYTF
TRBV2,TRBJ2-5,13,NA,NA,TGTGCCAGCACACGAGAGTCCCAAGAGACCCAGTACTTC,CASTRESQETQYF
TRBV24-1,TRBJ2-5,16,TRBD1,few,TGTGCCACCAGTGACCCCGTACAGGGGGCTACGGAGACCCAGTACTTC,CATSDPVQGATETQYF
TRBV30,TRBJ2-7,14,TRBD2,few,TGTGCCTTGGGAGGGCAGCGCCTCCAAGCCGAGCAGTACTTC,CALGGQRLQAEQYF
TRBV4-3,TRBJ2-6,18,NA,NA,TGCGCCAGCAGCCACGGTACGGGGCCTAGCTCTGGGGCCAACGTCCTGACTTTC,CASSHGTGPSSGANVLTF
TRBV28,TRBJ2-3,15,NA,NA,TGTGCCAGCAGTAAAGCTGCGGCGGGGAGAGATACGCAGTATTTT,CASSKAAAGRDTQYF
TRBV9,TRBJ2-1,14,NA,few,TGTGCCAGCAGCGTAGTTCAGGGCAACAATGAGCAGTTCTTC,CASSVVQGNNEQFF
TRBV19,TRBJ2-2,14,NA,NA,TGTGCCAGTAGAACAGGTTATTACACCGGGGAGCTGTTTTTT,CASRTGYYTGELFF
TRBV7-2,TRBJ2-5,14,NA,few,TGTGCCAGCAGCTTAAGACTTGGCTACGAGACCCAGTACTTC,CASSLRLGYETQYF
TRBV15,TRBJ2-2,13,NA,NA,TGTGCCACCTCGGACGGAACGTACGGGGAGCTGTTTTTT,CATSDGTYGELFF
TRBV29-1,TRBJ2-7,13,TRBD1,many,TGCAGCGTTGGTCGGGACAGGGTCTACGAGCAGTACTTC,CSVGRDRVYEQYF
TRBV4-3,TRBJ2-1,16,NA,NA,TGCGCCAGCAGCCAAGTTTGGACTGGGAATTACAATGAGCAGTTCTTC,CASSQVWTGNYNEQFF
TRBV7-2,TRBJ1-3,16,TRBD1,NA,TGTGCCAGCAGCTTAGTGCCCGGGACAGGGGGAAACACCATATATTTT,CASSLVPGTGGNTIYF
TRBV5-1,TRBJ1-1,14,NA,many,TGCGCCAGCAGCATCGGGGTAATGGGCACTGAAGCTTTCTTT,CASSIGVMGTEAFF
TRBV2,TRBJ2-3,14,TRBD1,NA,TGTGCCAGCAAAGGACAGGGCTTCCCAGATACGCAGTATTTT,CASKGQGFPDTQYF
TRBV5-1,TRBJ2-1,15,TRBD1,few,TGCGCCAGCAGCTTTCCGACAGGGGGTCCCGATGAGCAGTTCTTC,CASSFPTGGPDEQFF
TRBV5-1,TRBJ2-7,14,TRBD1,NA,TGCGCCAGCAGCTCAGGACAGGTAACCTACGAGCAGTACTTC,CASSSGQVTYEQYF
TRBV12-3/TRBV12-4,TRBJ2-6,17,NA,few,TGTGCCAGCAGTTTATTTTCTGGGGGTTATGGGGCCAACGTCCTGACTTTC,CASSLFSGGYGANVLTF
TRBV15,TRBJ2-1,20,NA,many,TGTGCCACCAGCAGACCTCTCGCGGCTCCTGCGGACAGATCCTACAATGAGCAGTTCTTC,CATSRPLAAPADRSYNEQFF
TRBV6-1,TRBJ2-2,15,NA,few,TGTGCCAGCAAGGACTCAAGGGAGAACACCGGGGAGCTGTTTTTT,CASKDSRENTGELFF
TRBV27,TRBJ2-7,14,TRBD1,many,TGTGCCAGCAGTTCCGGGACAGGGGGCTACGAGCAGTACTTC,CASSSGTGGYEQYF
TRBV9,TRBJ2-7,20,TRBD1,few,TGTGCCAGCAGCGTAGGGGGATACGGACTCAGGGGGAAGAGCTCCTACGAGCAGTACTTC,CASSVGGYGLRGKSSYEQYF
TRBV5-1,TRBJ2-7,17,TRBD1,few,TGCGCCAGCAGCTACAGGACAGGGGGCACGGCGCGGTACGAGCAGTACTTC,CASSYRTGGTARYEQYF
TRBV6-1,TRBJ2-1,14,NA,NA,TGTGCCAGCAGAATGGACCAGGGTGTCAATGAGCAGTTCTTC,CASRMDQGVNEQFF
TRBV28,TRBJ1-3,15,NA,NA,TGTGCCAGCAGTTTCGGGGGTAATTCTGGAAACACCATATATTTT,CASSFGGNSGNTIYF
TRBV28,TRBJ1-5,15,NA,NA,TGTGCCAGCAGAACCTCAGCCCCTAACAATCAGCCCCAGCATTTT,CASRTSAPNNQPQHF
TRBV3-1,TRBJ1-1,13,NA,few,TGTGCCAGCAGCCACAGGGAATCCACTGAAGCTTTCTTT,CASSHRESTEAFF